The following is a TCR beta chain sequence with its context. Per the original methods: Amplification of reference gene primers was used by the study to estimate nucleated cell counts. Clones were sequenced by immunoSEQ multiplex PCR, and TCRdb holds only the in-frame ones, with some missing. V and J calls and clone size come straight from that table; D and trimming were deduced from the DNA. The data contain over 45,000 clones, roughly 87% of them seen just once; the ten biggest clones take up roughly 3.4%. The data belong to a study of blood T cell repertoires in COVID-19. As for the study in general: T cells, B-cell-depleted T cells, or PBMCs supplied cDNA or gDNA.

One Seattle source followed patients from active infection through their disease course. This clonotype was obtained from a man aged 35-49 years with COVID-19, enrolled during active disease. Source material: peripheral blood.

DNA for the CDR3: TGCAGCGCTGTGGGGACTAGCGGGGCCCCGGGGAATGAGCAGTTCTTC. Translation: CSAVGTSGAPGNEQFF. The chain employs TRBV29-1 and TRBJ2-1, with 13 bases lining up with TRBD2. J was trimmed by 7 bases and V by 7 bases; bases with no gene match: 13. Germline CDR1 is SQVTM and CDR2 is ANQGSEA. The CDR3 has 16 residues.